These 21 T cell receptor beta chains originate from one sample sequenced in a study of prognosis after radiotherapy for stage I lung cancer. Multiplex PCR, run in two rounds, amplified TCR beta CDR3 from genomic DNA. Individual primers that were specific to each TRBV and TRBJ gene served in first-round PCR. TCRdb called the multiplex PCR reads again in MiXCR, with one record for every CDR3 protein. Counted here are roughly 13,000 distinct CDR3 sequences, around a quarter occurring once; the ten biggest clones make up roughly a tenth. The specimen comprised PBMCs, sampled before or after stereotactic body radiation therapy (not recorded which). These receptor sequences come from a donor aged 50 or older with non-small cell lung cancer.

This clonotype was found many times. The chain combines TRBV6-1 with TRBJ2-1; D may be TRBD1 (6 bases). Germline CDR1 MNHNS, CDR2 SASEGT. The CDR3 is 15 amino acids. V lost 8 bases and J 8 bases, leaving 22 bases between the germline ends. The CDR3 protein is CASQRTGIPTDEQFF. In DNA form, the CDR3 reads TGTGCCAGCCAACGAACAGGGATTCCCACGGATGAGCAGTTCTTC.

This clonotype showed up many times. The chain is built from TRBV7-2 and TRBJ1-1; 12 bases are a match to TRBD1. Trimming took 5 bases from V and 5 from J; bases not matched to a gene: 6. The CDR3 is 15 amino acids. Per germline, CDR1 SGHTA and CDR2 FQGNSA. The CDR3 DNA reads TGTGCCAGCAGCGCGGGACAGGGGGCGCAGACTGAAGCTTTCTTT. Its translation: CASSAGQGAQTEAFF.

This clonotype was detected many times. V and J are TRBV20-1 and TRBJ2-5; the match to TRBD2 covers 10 bases. Trimming took 6 bases from V and 2 from J; bases not matched to a gene: 6. The CDR3 covers 14 residues. CDR1 is DFQATT and CDR2 is SNEGSKA in the germline V gene (reference sequence). DNA for the CDR3: TGCAGTGCCCAGACTAGCGGGCAGCAAGAGACCCAGTACTTC. Residues: CSAQTSGQQETQYF.

This clonotype is classed as medium-sized (0.01 to 0.1%). V and J are TRBV20-1 and TRBJ1-6; D uncertain. CDR1 and CDR2 from the germline V gene are DFQATT and SNEGSKA (reference sequence). The V and J ends lost 0 bases and 1 base respectively, with 10 bases between them. This CDR3 has 16 amino acids. This CDR3 reads CSARDLRESYNSPLHF. The CDR3, as DNA: TGCAGTGCTAGAGATTTGAGGGAATCCTATAATTCACCCCTCCACTTT.

By share, this clonotype ranks as medium-sized. The V gene is TRBV20-1, the J gene TRBJ2-2; D might be TRBD2 (5 bases). Germline lookup yields CDR1 DFQATT and CDR2 SNEGSKA (reference sequence). This CDR3 spans 16 amino acids. V was pared by 2 bases and J by 0 bases, with 13 bases between. CDR3 DNA: TGCAGTGCTAGAAAAGGGAGAGGGTCGAACACCGGGGAGCTGTTTTTT. Translated, it gives CSARKGRGSNTGELFF.

By its share, this clonotype is large. The chain employs TRBV11-3 and TRBJ2-5; 10 bases are shared with TRBD2. The germline V gene encodes CDR1 SGHNT and CDR2 YENEEA. This CDR3 is 17 amino acids long. The trim removed 11 bases at V and 0 bases at J, leaving 15 bases unmatched. The chain's CDR3 is CAFPKRTSGKYQETQYF. The CDR3 region has the DNA TGTGCCTTTCCAAAACGGACTAGCGGCAAGTACCAAGAGACCCAGTACTTC.

This clonotype showed up many times. The V call is TRBV5-1, the J call TRBJ1-1, with no clear D. The V end was cut by 4 bases, the J end by 0 bases, with 7 bases between. The CDR3 consists of 13 residues. The germline gives CDR1 SGHRS, CDR2 YFSETQ. CDR3 protein: CASSQTMNTEAFF. The CDR3 DNA follows: TGCGCCAGCAGCCAAACGATGAACACTGAAGCTTTCTTT.

This clonotype was recorded many times. This chain joins TRBV20-1 and TRBJ2-3; D might be TRBD2 (5 bases). The CDR3 covers 15 residues. Trimming removed 4 bases at V and 0 bases at J, with 14 bases between. Germline V CDR1 and CDR2: DFQATT, SNEGSKA (reference sequence). CDR3 loop: CSAIQRPSSTDTQYF. CDR3 nucleotide sequence: TGCAGTGCTATTCAGCGGCCTTCTAGCACAGATACGCAGTATTTT.

In this sample, this clonotype turned up once. The V call is TRBV28, the J call TRBJ2-3, with TRBD1 identical over 10 bases. The V gene end was trimmed by 8 bases and the J gene end by 6 bases; junction bases not matched to a gene: 8. The CDR3 loop spans 14 amino acids. Germline loops: CDR1 MDHEN, CDR2 SYDVKM. This chain's CDR3 is CASPSDRGSDTQYF. The DNA of the CDR3 is TGTGCCAGCCCCTCGGACAGGGGGTCGGATACGCAGTATTTT.

Ten or more counts support this clonotype. The V gene is TRBV7-3, the J gene TRBJ1-1; TRBD1 might be the D (5 bases). Trimming left V 8 bases short and J 4 bases short, with 17 bases between. The CDR3 extends over 14 amino acids. CDR1 is SGHTA, CDR2 FQGTGA, per germline. The CDR3 DNA is TGTGCCAGCCGGGAGGCAGGGTATGGCACTGAAGCTTTCTTT. It yields the protein CASREAGYGTEAFF.

This clonotype appeared a few times. A much larger clone sits a single nucleotide away, making a read error possible. The rearrangement uses TRBV20-1 and TRBJ2-4; D is perhaps TRBD2 (6 bases). In germline, CDR1 is DFQATT, CDR2 SNEGSKA (reference sequence). CDR3 length: 14 residues. The CDR3 reads CGATTAGGENIQYF. The CDR3 DNA reads as TGCGGTGCTACTACCGCAGGCGGGGAAAACATTCAGTACTTC.

Comment on this clonotype: A far larger clone is only one base removed, so a read error is likely. The chain uses TRBV13 and TRBJ2-1; 8 bases map to TRBD2. The germline CDR1 and CDR2 sequences are PRHDT and FYEKMQ (reference sequence). V trimming: 5 bases; J trimming: 10 bases; junction bases outside the gene matches: 16. This CDR3 contains 16 residues. The CDR3 nucleotides read TGTGCCAGCAGCCCTAAGTGGGCGGGAGGTACCTACGAGCAGTTCTTC. Translation: CASSPKWAGGTYEQFF.

This clonotype showed up many times. The gene calls are TRBV7-8 and TRBJ2-3; D uncertain. CDR3 length equals 16 residues. V was shortened by 3 bases and J by 6 bases, with 19 bases between the two germline ends. The germline V gene has CDR1 SGHVS and CDR2 FQNEAQ. The CDR3 coding sequence is TGTGCCAGCAGCTTTCGCCCGTCCATTCCCCCGGATACGCAGTATTTT. This gives the protein CASSFRPSIPPDTQYF.

This clonotype was seen many times. The rearrangement links TRBV27 to TRBJ1-1; possibly TRBD1 for D (5 bases). CDR1 and CDR2 (germline): MNHEY, SMNVEV (reference sequence). V gave up 3 bases and J gave up 3 bases, with 14 bases separating them. The CDR3 spans 15 residues. CDR3 protein: CASSFNPRGDTEAFF. CDR3 coding DNA: TGTGCCAGCAGTTTTAACCCGCGAGGGGACACTGAAGCTTTCTTT.

Many counts were recorded for this clonotype. The chain has TRBV14 and TRBJ1-6; no firm D call. Per the germline V gene, CDR1 is SGHDN and CDR2 is FVKESK. The CDR3 extends over 17 amino acids. V was clipped by 1 base and J by 0 bases, with 10 bases between them. The CDR3 loop is CASSQGYFRSYNSPLHF. The CDR3 DNA reads as TGTGCCAGCAGCCAAGGCTACTTCCGCTCCTATAATTCACCCCTCCACTTT.

In this sample, this clonotype turned up many times. This chain uses TRBV5-1 with TRBJ2-1, with 7 positions matching TRBD1. The ends lost 0 bases at V and 8 bases at J; junction bases unmatched: 5. Looked up from germline, CDR1 is SGHRS and CDR2 is YFSETQ. The CDR3 runs 14 residues. The CDR3 region is CASSLGQTGDEQFF. CDR3 nucleotide sequence: TGCGCCAGCAGCTTGGGACAAACAGGGGATGAGCAGTTCTTC.

This clonotype appeared many times. The chain recombines TRBV7-8 with TRBJ2-1, with TRBD2 matching over 7 bases. The V gene's germline CDR1 is SGHVS and CDR2 FQNEAQ. J gave up 8 bases and V 3 bases, and 7 bases lay outside the gene matches. This CDR3 has 14 residues. CDR3 DNA sequence: TGTGCCAGCAGCTTTAGGGAGGGCCTGTATGAGCAGTTCTTC. Its protein product is CASSFREGLYEQFF. Full variable domain (remainder filled in from reference TRBV7-8 and TRBJ2-1): GAGVSQSPRYKVAKRGQDVALRCDPISGHVSLFWYQQALGQGPEFLTYFQNEAQLDKSGLPSDRFFAERPEGSVSTLKIQRTQQEDSAVYLCASSFREGLYEQFFGPGTRLTVL.

This clonotype was counted many times. This chain joins TRBV11-2 and TRBJ2-4; D possibly corresponds to TRBD1 (7 bases). Germline lookup yields CDR1 SGHAT and CDR2 FQNNGV. The V end lost 1 base, the J end lost 8 bases, and 12 bases lay between the germline ends. CDR3 size: 14 residues. The CDR3 reads CASSLGQGEDIQYF. The DNA for the CDR3 is TGTGCCAGCAGCTTAGGTCAGGGGGAGGACATTCAGTACTTC. Supplemented by reference TRBV11-2 and TRBJ2-4, the full variable domain reads EAGVAQSPRYKIIEKRQSVAFWCNPISGHATLYWYQQILGQGPKLLIQFQNNGVVDDSQLPKDRFSAERLKGVDSTLKIQPAKLEDSAVYLCASSLGQGEDIQYFGAGTRLSVL.

This clonotype was recorded many times. The rearrangement links TRBV29-1 to TRBJ1-1; D may be TRBD1 (5 bases). The CDR3 totals 12 residues. Germline loops: CDR1 SQVTM, CDR2 ANQGSEA. The ends were cut back, 7 bases at V and 8 bases at J, with 17 bases in the middle. CDR3 nucleotides: TGCAGCGCCCTTTTACACCCAGGGGAAGCTTTCTTT. This sequence encodes CSALLHPGEAFF.

Notes on this clonotype: One end of the junction fails to match germline, which may point to a read error. This chain uses TRBV5-1 with TRBJ2-2, with D perhaps matching TRBD2 (5 bases). The length of the CDR3 is 15 residues. The germline V gene has CDR1 SGHRS and CDR2 YFSETQ. The CDR3 DNA reads as TGCGCCAGCAGCTTCCTGGGAGTGTACACCGGCGAGCTGTTTTTT. Its translation is CASSFLGVYTGELFF.

This clonotype is deemed medium-sized. The chain is built from TRBV15 and TRBJ2-2; 8 nucleotides agree with TRBD2. The CDR3 runs 15 residues. Germline values: CDR1 LNHNV, CDR2 YYDKDF (reference sequence). J was trimmed by 6 bases and V by 5 bases; bases with no gene match: 8. CDR3 in amino acids: CATSVSGSRAGELFF. CDR3 nucleotides: TGTGCCACCAGCGTCAGCGGGAGTCGCGCCGGGGAGCTGTTTTTT.